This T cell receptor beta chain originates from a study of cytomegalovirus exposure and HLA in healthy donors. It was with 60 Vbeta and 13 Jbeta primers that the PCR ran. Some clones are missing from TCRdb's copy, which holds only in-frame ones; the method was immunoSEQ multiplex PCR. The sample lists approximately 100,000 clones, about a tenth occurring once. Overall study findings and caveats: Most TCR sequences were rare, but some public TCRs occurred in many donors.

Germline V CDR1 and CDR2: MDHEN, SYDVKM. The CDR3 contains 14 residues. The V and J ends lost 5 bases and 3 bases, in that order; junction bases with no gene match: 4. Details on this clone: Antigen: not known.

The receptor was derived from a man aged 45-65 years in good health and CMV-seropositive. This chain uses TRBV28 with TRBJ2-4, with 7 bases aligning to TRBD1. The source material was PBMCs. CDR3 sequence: CASSPDRVKNIQYF. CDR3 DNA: TGTGCCAGCAGTCCTGACAGGGTCAAAAACATTCAGTACTTC.